This T cell receptor beta chain was found in a study of identical twins. The study, taken as a whole, reports: Insertions were fewer in abundant cord blood beta clonotypes, whereas memory repertoires showed none of this pattern. Models predicted too little out-of-frame TCR alpha sharing in monozygotic twins.

TCRdb redid the calling of the 5' RACE reads with MiXCR, one entry per CDR3 protein. The table lists a few hundred thousand distinct CDR3 sequences, around 15% of them singletons, with about 0.4% in the top ten. A remark on this clonotype: The target antigen is unknown.

Germline values: CDR1 LGHDT, CDR2 YNNKEL (reference sequence). Trimming cost V 1 base and J 0 bases, with 3 bases left between them. The CDR3 has 14 residues. Each donor (without exception) was a healthy Caucasian. The same sample was also used in a study of yellow fever vaccine responses in identical twins.

The TCR sequence derives from a woman aged 18-29 years in good health. What was sequenced was CD4+ T cells sorted from blood. This chain connects TRBV3-1 to TRBJ1-4; no reliable D call. CDR3 region: CASSQGATNEKLFF. The CDR3 nucleotides read TGTGCCAGCAGCCAAGGAGCAACTAATGAAAAACTGTTTTTT. Using reference TRBV3-1 and TRBJ1-4 for the parts outside the CDR3, the full variable domain is DTAVSQTPKYLVTQMGNDKSIKCEQNLGHDTMYWYKQDSKKFLKIMFSYNNKELIINETVPNRFSPKSPDKAHLNLHINSLELGDSAVYFCASSQGATNEKLFFGSGTQLSVL.